This T cell receptor (beta chain) was documented in a study of blood T cell repertoires in COVID-19. Study information: Collection of acute and convalescent COVID-19 samples took place in the United States, Italy and Spain.

Per germline, CDR1 SGHTA and CDR2 FQGTGA. With V trimmed by 2 bases and J by 3 bases, 16 bases remained unmatched. CDR3 length equals 20 residues. This clone was seen a single time. Assay: immunoSEQ multiplex PCR; the TCRdb copy retains only in-frame clones and omits some. The data show around 58,000 clones, with 90% seen just once and 10% to 15% held by the top ten. V usage is TRBV7-3 and J usage is TRBJ2-1; 10 positions agree with TRBD2. The sequenced sample consisted of peripheral blood. The sequence came from a man between 60 and 75 years old with active COVID-19. The CDR3 DNA is TGTGCCAGCAGCTTAGCACCGACTCTAGCGGGAGCTTTCTACTACAATGAGCAGTTCTTC. It codes for CASSLAPTLAGAFYYNEQFF.